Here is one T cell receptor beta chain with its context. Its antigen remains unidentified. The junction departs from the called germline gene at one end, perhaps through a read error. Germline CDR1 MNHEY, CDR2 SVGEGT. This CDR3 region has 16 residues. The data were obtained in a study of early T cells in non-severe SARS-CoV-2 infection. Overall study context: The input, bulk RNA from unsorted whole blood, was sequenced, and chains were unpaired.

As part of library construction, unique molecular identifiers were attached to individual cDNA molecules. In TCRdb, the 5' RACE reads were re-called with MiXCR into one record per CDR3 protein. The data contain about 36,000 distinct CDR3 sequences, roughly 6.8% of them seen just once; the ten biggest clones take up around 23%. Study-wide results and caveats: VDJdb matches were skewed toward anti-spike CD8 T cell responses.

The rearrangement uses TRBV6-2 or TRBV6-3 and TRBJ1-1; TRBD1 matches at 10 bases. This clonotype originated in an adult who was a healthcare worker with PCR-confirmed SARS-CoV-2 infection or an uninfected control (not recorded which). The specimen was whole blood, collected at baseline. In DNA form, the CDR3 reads TGTGCCACCAATTCAGCCGGGACAGGGGTCAACTCTGAAGTTTTCTTT. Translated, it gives CATNSAGTGVNSEVFF.